This TCR beta chain is drawn from a study of siplizumab effects on memory and regulatory T cells. This table comes from immunoSEQ multiplex PCR, and its TCRdb copy is limited to in-frame clones, with some not included. The sample records approximately 94,000 clones, 75% to 95% being singletons. About this clone itself: Its antigen remains unidentified.

Study observations and caveats: Alloreactive sequences traceable to unstimulated CD4+ memory cells declined significantly under siplizumab.

Germline lookup yields CDR1 SGHTA and CDR2 FQGNSA. This CDR3 is built from 11 residues. The V call is TRBV7-2, the J call TRBJ2-5, with D unresolved. The source material was CD4+ T cells sorted from blood. The clonotype was recovered from a human donor in good health. The chain's CDR3 is CAGALGETQYF. CDR3 in DNA: TGTGCGGGCGCCTTGGGGGAGACCCAGTACTTC.